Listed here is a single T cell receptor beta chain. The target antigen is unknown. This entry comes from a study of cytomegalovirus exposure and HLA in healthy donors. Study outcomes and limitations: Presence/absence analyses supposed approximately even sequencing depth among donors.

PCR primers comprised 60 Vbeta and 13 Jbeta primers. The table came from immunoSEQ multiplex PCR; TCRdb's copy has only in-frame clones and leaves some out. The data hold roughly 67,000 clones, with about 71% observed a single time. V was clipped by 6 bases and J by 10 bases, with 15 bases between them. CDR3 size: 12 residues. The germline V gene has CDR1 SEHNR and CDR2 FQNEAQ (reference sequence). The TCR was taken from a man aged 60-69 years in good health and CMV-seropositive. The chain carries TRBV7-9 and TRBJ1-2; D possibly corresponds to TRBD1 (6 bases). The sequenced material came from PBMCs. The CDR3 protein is CASSRTVEHYTF. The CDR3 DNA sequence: TGTGCCAGCAGTCGGACAGTAGAGCACTACACCTTC.